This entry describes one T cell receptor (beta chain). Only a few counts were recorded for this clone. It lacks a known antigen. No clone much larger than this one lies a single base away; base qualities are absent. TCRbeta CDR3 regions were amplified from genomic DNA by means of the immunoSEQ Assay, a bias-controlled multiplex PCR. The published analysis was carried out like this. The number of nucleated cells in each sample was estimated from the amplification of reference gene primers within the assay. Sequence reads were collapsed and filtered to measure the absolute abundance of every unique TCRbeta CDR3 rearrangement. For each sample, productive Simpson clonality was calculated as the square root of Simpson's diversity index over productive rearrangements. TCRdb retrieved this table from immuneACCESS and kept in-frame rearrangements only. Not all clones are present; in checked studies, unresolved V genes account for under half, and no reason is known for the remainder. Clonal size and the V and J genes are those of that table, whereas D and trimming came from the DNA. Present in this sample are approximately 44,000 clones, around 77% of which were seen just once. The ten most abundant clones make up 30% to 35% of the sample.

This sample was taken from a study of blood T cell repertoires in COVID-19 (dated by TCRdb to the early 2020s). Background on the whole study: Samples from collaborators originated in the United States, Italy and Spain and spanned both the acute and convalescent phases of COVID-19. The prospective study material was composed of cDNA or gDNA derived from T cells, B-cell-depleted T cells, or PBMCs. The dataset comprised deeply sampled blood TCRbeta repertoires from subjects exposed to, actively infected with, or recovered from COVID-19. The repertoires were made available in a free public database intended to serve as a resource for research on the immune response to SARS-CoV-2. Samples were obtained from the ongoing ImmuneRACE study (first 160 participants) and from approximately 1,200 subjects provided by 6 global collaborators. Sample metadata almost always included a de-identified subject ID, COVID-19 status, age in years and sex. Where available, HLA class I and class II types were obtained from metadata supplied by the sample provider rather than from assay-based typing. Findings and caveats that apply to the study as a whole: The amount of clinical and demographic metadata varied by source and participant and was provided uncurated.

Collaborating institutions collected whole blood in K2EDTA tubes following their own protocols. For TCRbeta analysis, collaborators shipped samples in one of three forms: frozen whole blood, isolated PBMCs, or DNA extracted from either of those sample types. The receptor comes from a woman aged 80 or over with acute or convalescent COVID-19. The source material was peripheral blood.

The CDR3 is CASSGGGALHQPQHF. At the DNA level, the sequence is TGTGCCAGCAGTGGGGGCGGGGCCCTCCATCAGCCCCAGCATTTT. This receptor chain uses TRBV2 and TRBJ1-5; 5 matching bases give a weak D call of TRBD1. V was cut back by 4 bases and J by 5 bases, leaving a gap of 15 bases between them. The CDR3 goes from the cysteine to the phenylalanine over 15 residues. Only the CDR3 part of the read is kept: 45 bases, read in frame from the first base. CDR1 and CDR2 (SNHLY, FYNNEI) derive from the germline V gene.